This TCR beta chain emerged from a study of regulatory T cells in long-lasting Graves disease. Looking at the study overall: Under 3 months of antithyroid drugs had been taken by newly diagnosed Graves' patients.

The authors built TCR beta libraries using iRepertoire HTBI primers and Arm-PCR of CDR3 regions. Via MiXCR, TCRdb re-called the multiplex PCR reads, giving one row per CDR3 protein. The top ten hold 7.5% to 9% of the sample, which has 510,000 or so distinct CDR3 sequences, more than 10% seen once. The CDR3 has 15 amino acids. Germline V gene data show CDR1 as MDHEN and CDR2 as SYDVKM. V lost 6 bases to trimming and J lost 5 bases; unmatched junction nucleotides: 10. This clonotype was seen ten or more times. Its antigen is unidentified. Study-wide results and limits: It was peripheral blood alone, not thyroid tissue, that was studied.

Time point meaning: newly diagnosed GD, antithyroid drugs for less than 3 months. The TCR library was prepared using RNA isolated from PBMCs. These records were also assigned to another study, of T cells in Graves' hyperthyroidism and ophthalmopathy. That paper adds: Blood samples included most of the expanded thyroid clonotypes exceeding 0.001. In simple terms, a model built on 13 V-J features told ophthalmopathy apart from stable hyperthyroidism.

The source material was peripheral blood mononuclear cells (PBMCs), sampled at new diagnosis, from a patient treated with antithyroid drugs. The receptor comes from a woman in her twenties or thirties with Graves disease. The V and J genes are TRBV28 and TRBJ2-7, with TRBD1 matching over 10 bases. The chain's CDR3 is CASSRPGQGNHEQYF. Written as DNA, the CDR3 is TGTGCCAGCAGCCGCCCGGGACAGGGGAACCACGAGCAGTACTTC.